One and the same sample provided the 15 T cell receptor beta chains below, sequenced in a study of T cells after somatic rescue of genetic block. Sequencing was performed with immunoSEQ multiplex PCR; in TCRdb, only in-frame clones are kept and a portion is missing. In the table there are 88,000 or so clones, more than 80% of which are singletons. Sequencing was carried out using peripheral blood mononuclear cells (PBMCs). The receptors were sampled from a woman aged 18-29 years.

V and J are TRBV18 and TRBJ2-5, with D unresolved. CDR1 is KGHSH and CDR2 is LQKENI in the germline V gene. This CDR3 contains 14 residues. The ends were cut back, 2 bases at V and 5 bases at J, with 12 bases in the middle. The CDR3 protein is CASSPGFLGETQYF. For the CDR3, the DNA is TGTGCCAGCTCACCAGGGTTCTTGGGTGAGACCCAGTACTTC.

This clone was detected many times. The rearrangement uses TRBV2 and TRBJ1-1; D gene ambiguous. The CDR3 consists of 15 residues. Germline V CDR1 and CDR2: SNHLY, FYNNEI. The V and J ends lost 7 bases and 1 base respectively, with 16 bases between them. CDR3 sequence: CASIPFGEQNTEAFF. Written as DNA, the CDR3 is TGTGCCAGCATCCCCTTCGGCGAACAGAACACTGAAGCTTTCTTT.

CDR3 amino acids: CASSRIAGGTGELFF. The DNA of the CDR3 is TGTGCCAGCAGCCGGATAGCGGGAGGCACCGGGGAGCTGTTTTTT. The chain couples TRBV11-2 to TRBJ2-2; 10 positions match TRBD2. CDR3 size: 15 residues. J was trimmed by 4 bases and V by 5 bases; bases with no gene match: 4. Per germline, CDR1 SGHAT and CDR2 FQNNGV.

The chain carries TRBV28 and TRBJ1-2; D is undetermined. CDR3 length equals 14 residues. Germline V gene data show CDR1 as MDHEN and CDR2 as SYDVKM. The V end lost 7 bases, the J end lost 4 bases, and 16 bases lay between the germline ends. The CDR3 reads CASTNLRRVYGYTF. CDR3 DNA: TGTGCCAGCACCAACCTACGACGGGTCTATGGCTACACCTTC.

The chain is built from TRBV5-1 and TRBJ2-7, with D tentatively TRBD1 or TRBD2 (6 bases each). This CDR3 spans 13 amino acids. Germline V gene lookup returns CDR1 SGHRS and CDR2 YFSETQ. V was clipped by 4 bases and J by 2 bases, with 10 bases between them. Written as DNA, the CDR3 is TGCGCCAGCAGCCCGGAGGGGGCCTACGAGCAGTACTTC. Translated, it gives CASSPEGAYEQYF.

This rearrangement joins TRBV28 to TRBJ2-7, with D hard to call. There are 14 residues in the CDR3. Germline V gene data show CDR1 as MDHEN and CDR2 as SYDVKM. The V gene lost 3 bases and the J gene lost 4 bases, with 13 bases spanning the gap. CDR3 DNA sequence: TGTGCCAGCAGTTTTGGTTTCGGAAGATACGAGCAGTACTTC. This gives the protein CASSFGFGRYEQYF.

This chain connects TRBV10-3 to TRBJ1-2, with a weak D call TRBD1 (5 bases). From germline, CDR1 is ENHRY and CDR2 SYGVKD. Trimming stripped 6 bases from V and 3 bases from J, with 14 bases between. The CDR3 has 14 residues. In DNA form, the CDR3 reads TGTGCCATCAGCTCGAGTCTGGGGGACTATGGCTACACCTTC. It yields the protein CAISSSLGDYGYTF.

This rearrangement joins TRBV28 to TRBJ2-4; 8 bases match TRBD1. The CDR3 has 15 amino acids. CDR1 and CDR2 from the germline V gene are MDHEN and SYDVKM. With 2 bases clipped from V and 5 bases from J, the junction kept 5 bases outside the gene matches. The CDR3 reads CASSLLDRDQNIQYF. Here the CDR3 DNA reads TGTGCCAGCAGTTTACTGGACAGGGATCAAAACATTCAGTACTTC. Complete variable domain (other parts from reference TRBV28 and TRBJ2-4): DVKVTQSSRYLVKRTGEKVFLECVQDMDHENMFWYRQDPGLGLRLIYFSYDVKMKEKGDIPEGYSVSREKKERFSLILESASTNQTSMYLCASSLLDRDQNIQYFGAGTRLSVL.

This clone was found once. The CDR3 loop reads CASSYHSGSSYNEQFF. DNA for the CDR3: TGTGCCAGCAGTTACCATAGCGGGAGCTCCTACAATGAGCAGTTCTTC. This sequence joins TRBV6-5 and TRBJ2-1; 9 bases map to TRBD2. The CDR3 has 16 residues. V was clipped by 2 bases and J by 0 bases; unmatched bases: 2. CDR1 and CDR2 from the germline V gene are MNHEY and SVGAGI.

The chain recombines TRBV30 with TRBJ2-5; no definite D call. The germline V and J ends were trimmed by 0 bases and 2 bases, with 7 bases remaining between them. CDR1 and CDR2 (germline): GTSNPN, SVGIG (reference sequence). The CDR3 extends over 13 amino acids. The chain's CDR3 is CAWSVGIQETQYF. DNA of the CDR3: TGTGCCTGGAGTGTAGGTATTCAAGAGACCCAGTACTTC.

V is TRBV28 and J is TRBJ2-7; no definite D call. The CDR3 covers 15 residues. CDR1 and CDR2 (germline): MDHEN, SYDVKM. Between the trimmed V and J ends, which lost 0 bases and 0 bases, there was a span of 9 bases. CDR3 loop: CASSLWTTYSYEQYF. For the CDR3, the DNA is TGTGCCAGCAGTTTATGGACAACCTACTCCTACGAGCAGTACTTC. Looking up the rest from reference TRBV28 and TRBJ2-7 gives the full variable domain: DVKVTQSSRYLVKRTGEKVFLECVQDMDHENMFWYRQDPGLGLRLIYFSYDVKMKEKGDIPEGYSVSREKKERFSLILESASTNQTSMYLCASSLWTTYSYEQYFGPGTRLTVT.

A single count supports this clone. The gene calls are TRBV6-1 and TRBJ2-3; 16 bases match TRBD2. Germline values: CDR1 MNHNS, CDR2 SASEGT. This CDR3 spans 16 amino acids. The junction had 1 base not matched to a gene; V was cut back by 4 bases and J by 3 bases. CDR3 loop: CASSGGLAGGTDTQYF. The CDR3 DNA sequence: TGTGCCAGCAGTGGGGGACTAGCGGGAGGGACAGATACGCAGTATTTT.

The genes are TRBV29-1 and TRBJ2-2; the match to TRBD1 covers 7 bases. V dropped 6 bases and J dropped 1; count of bases not matched to a gene: 5. The length of the CDR3 is 14 residues. Germline V gives CDR1 SQVTM, CDR2 ANQGSEA. CDR3: CSVQTGLNTGELFF. DNA for the CDR3: TGCAGCGTCCAGACAGGGTTGAACACCGGGGAGCTGTTTTTT.

The chain couples TRBV14 to TRBJ2-7; D tentatively reads TRBD1 or TRBD2 (5 bases each). V dropped 3 bases and J dropped 2 bases, with 11 bases sitting between them. The CDR3 runs to 14 residues. The germline CDR1 and CDR2 sequences are SGHDN and FVKESK. For the CDR3, the DNA is TGTGCCAGCAGCCAGGGACCCCCCCCCTACGAGCAGTACTTC. This encodes CASSQGPPPYEQYF. Full variable domain (outside the CDR3, taken from reference TRBV14 and TRBJ2-7): EAGVTQFPSHSVIEKGQTVTLRCDPISGHDNLYWYRRVMGKEIKFLLHFVKESKQDESGMPNNRFLAERTGGTYSTLKVQPAELEDSGVYFCASSQGPPPYEQYFGPGTRLTVT.

J is TRBJ1-3 and V is TRBV2, with D maybe TRBD1 (5 bases). Germline assignment: CDR1 SNHLY and CDR2 FYNNEI. V lost 1 base and J lost 4, with 20 bases in between. CDR3 size: 18 residues. As DNA, the CDR3 is TGTGCCAGCAGTGAAGAGGTCATAACAGGACTTACAGGAAACACCATATATTTT. It translates to CASSEEVITGLTGNTIYF.